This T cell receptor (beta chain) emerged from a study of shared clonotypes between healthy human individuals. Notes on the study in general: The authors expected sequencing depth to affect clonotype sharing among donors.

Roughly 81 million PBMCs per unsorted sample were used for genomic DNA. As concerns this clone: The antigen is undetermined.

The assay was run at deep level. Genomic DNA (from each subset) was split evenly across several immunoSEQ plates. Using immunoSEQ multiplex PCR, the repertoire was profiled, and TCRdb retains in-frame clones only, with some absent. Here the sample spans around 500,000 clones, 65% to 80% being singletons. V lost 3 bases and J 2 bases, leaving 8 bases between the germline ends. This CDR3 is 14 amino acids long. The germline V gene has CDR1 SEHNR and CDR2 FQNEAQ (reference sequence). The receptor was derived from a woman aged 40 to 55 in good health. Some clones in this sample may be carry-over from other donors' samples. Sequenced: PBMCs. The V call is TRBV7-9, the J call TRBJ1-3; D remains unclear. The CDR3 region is CASSLLSAGNTIYF. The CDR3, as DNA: TGTGCCAGCAGCTTGCTCTCGGCTGGAAACACCATATATTTT. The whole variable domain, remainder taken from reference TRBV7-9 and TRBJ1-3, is DTGVSQNPRHKITKRGQNVTFRCDPISEHNRLYWYRQTLGQGPEFLTYFQNEAQLEKSRLLSDRFSAERPKGSFSTLEIQRTEQGDSAMYLCASSLLSAGNTIYFGEGSWLTVV.